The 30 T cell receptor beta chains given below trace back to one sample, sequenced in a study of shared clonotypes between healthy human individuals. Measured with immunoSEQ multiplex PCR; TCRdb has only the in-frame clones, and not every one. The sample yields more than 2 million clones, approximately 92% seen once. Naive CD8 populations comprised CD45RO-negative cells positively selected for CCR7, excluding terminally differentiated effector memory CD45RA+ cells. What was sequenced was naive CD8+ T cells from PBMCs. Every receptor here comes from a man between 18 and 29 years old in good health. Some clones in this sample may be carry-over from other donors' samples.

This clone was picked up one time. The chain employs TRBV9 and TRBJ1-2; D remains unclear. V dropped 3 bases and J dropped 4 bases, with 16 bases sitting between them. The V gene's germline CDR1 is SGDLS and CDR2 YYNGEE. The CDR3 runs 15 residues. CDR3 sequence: CASSAGVGSGYGYTF. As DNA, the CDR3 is TGTGCCAGCAGCGCCGGTGTGGGGTCAGGCTATGGCTACACCTTC. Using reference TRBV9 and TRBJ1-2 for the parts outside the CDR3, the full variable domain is DSGVTQTPKHLITATGQRVTLRCSPRSGDLSVYWYQQSLDQGLQFLIQYYNGEERAKGNILERFSAQQFPDLHSELNLSSLELGDSALYFCASSAGVGSGYGYTFGSGTRLTVV.

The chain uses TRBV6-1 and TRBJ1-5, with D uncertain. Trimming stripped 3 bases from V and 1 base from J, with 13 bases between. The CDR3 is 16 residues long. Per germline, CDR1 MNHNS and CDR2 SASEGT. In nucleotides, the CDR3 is TGTGCCAGCAGTGATCCCCCCCTGGGGAGCAATCAGCCCCAGCATTTT. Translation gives CASSDPPLGSNQPQHF.

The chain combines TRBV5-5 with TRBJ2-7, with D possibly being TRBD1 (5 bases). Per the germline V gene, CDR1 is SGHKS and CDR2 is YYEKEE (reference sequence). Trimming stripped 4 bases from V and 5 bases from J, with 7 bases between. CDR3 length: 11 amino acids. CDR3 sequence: CASSKGNEQYF. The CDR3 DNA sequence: TGTGCCAGCAGCAAGGGGAACGAGCAGTACTTC.

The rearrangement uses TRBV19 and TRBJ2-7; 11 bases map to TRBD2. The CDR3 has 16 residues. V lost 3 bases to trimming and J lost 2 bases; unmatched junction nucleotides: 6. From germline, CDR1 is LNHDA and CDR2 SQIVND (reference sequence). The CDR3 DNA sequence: TGTGCCAGTAGTATCCCGGGACTAGCGGAGCCCTACGAGCAGTACTTC. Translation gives CASSIPGLAEPYEQYF.

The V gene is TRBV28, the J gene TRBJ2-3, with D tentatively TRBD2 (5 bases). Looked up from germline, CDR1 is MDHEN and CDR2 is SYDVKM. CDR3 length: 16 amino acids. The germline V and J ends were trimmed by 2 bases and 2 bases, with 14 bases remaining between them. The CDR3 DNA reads TGTGCCAGCAGTTTAAGTACTGGGGAGTTCACAGATACGCAGTATTTT. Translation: CASSLSTGEFTDTQYF.

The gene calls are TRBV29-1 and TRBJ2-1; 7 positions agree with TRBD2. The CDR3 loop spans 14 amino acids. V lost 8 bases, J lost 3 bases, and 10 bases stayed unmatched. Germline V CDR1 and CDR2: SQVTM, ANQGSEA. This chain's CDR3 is CSPSQRDYYNEQFF. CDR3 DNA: TGCAGCCCCTCCCAGCGGGACTACTACAATGAGCAGTTCTTC.

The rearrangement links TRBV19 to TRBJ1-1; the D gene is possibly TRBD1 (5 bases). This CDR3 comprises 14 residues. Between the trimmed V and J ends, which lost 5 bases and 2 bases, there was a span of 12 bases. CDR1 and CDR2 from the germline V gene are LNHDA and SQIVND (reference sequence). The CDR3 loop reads CASSPFRDNTEAFF. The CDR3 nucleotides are TGTGCCAGTAGTCCCTTCCGGGACAACACTGAAGCTTTCTTT.

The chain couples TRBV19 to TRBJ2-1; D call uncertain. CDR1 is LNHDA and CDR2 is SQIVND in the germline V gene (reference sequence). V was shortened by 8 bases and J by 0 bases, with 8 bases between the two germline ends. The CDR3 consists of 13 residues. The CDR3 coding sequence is TGTGCCAGTCAGCTTAGCTCCTACAATGAGCAGTTCTTC. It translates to CASQLSSYNEQFF.

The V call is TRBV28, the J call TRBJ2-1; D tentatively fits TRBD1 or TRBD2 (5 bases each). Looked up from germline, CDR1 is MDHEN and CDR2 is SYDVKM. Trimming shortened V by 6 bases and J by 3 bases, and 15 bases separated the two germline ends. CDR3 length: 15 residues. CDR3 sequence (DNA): TGTGCCAGCAGCCTCGACGGGGCAGGCTACAATGAGCAGTTCTTC. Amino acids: CASSLDGAGYNEQFF.

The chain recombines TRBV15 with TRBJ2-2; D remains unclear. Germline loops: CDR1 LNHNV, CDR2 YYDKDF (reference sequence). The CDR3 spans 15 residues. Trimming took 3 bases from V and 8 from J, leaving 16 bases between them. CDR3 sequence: CATSSTTGPPGELFF. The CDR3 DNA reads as TGTGCCACCAGCAGTACTACCGGGCCCCCGGGGGAGCTGTTTTTT. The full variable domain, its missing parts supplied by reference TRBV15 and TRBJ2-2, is DAMVIQNPRYQVTQFGKPVTLSCSQTLNHNVMYWYQQKSSQAPKLLFHYYDKDFNNEADTPDNFQSRRPNTSFCFLDIRSPGLGDTAMYLCATSSTTGPPGELFFGEGSRLTVL.

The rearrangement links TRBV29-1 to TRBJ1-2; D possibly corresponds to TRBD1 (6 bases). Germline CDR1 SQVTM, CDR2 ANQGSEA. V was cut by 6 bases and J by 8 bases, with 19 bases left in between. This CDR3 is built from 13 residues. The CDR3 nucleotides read TGCAGCGTCTTGGGGGGCACCATGCGGGGCTACACCTTC. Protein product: CSVLGGTMRGYTF.

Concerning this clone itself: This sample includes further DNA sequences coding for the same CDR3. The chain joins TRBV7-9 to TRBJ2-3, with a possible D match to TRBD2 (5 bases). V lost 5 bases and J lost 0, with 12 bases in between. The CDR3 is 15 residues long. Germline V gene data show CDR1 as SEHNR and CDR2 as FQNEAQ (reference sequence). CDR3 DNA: TGTGCCAGCAGCCCTCGGGGTAGTAGCACAGATACGCAGTATTTT. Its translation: CASSPRGSSTDTQYF.

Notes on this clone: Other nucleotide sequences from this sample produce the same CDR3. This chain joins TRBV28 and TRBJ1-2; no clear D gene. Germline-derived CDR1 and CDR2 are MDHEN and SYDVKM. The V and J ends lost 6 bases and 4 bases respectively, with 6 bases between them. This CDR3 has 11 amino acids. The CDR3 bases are TGTGCCAGCAGACAAGGCTATGGCTACACCTTC. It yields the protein CASRQGYGYTF.

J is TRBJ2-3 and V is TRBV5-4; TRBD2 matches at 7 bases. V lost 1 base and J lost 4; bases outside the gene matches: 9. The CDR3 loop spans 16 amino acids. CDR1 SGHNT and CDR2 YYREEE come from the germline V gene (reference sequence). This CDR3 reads CASSLRRERKADTQYF. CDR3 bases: TGTGCCAGCAGCTTGAGGCGGGAGAGAAAGGCAGATACGCAGTATTTT.

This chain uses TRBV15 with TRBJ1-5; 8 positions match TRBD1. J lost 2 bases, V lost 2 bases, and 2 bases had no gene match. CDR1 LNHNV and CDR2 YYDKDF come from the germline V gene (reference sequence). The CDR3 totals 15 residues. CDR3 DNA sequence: TGTGCCACCAGCAGATACAGGGGGGGCAATCAGCCCCAGCATTTT. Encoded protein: CATSRYRGGNQPQHF.

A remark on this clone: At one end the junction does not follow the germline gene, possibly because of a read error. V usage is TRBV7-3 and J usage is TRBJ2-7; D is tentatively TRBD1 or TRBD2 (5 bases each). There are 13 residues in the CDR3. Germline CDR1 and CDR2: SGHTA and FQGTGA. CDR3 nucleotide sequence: TGTGCCAGCAGCGTAACCGGGACGAGCGAGCAGTACTTC. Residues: CASSVTGTSEQYF.

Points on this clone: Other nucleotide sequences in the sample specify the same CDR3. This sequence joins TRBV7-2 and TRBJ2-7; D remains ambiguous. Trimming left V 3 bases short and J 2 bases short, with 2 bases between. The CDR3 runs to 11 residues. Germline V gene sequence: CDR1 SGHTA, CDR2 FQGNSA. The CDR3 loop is CASSLTYEQYF. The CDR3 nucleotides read TGTGCCAGCAGCTTGACCTACGAGCAGTACTTC.

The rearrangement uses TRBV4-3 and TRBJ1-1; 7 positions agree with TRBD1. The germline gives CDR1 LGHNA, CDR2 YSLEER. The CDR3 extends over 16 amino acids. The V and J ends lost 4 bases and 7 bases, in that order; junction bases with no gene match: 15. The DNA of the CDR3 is TGCGCCAGCAGCCTGTTACGCCCGGGACAGCAAATTGAAGCTTTCTTT. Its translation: CASSLLRPGQQIEAFF.

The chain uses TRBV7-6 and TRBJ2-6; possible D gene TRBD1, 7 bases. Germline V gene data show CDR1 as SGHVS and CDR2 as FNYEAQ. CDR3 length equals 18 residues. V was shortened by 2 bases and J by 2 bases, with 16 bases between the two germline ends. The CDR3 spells CASSLNLGGTAGANVLTF. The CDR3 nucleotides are TGTGCCAGCAGCTTAAACTTAGGGGGGACAGCTGGGGCCAACGTCCTGACTTTC.

The CDR3 bases are TGTGCCAGCAGCCCGGGAATAATCCCCTACAATGAGCAGTTCTTC. Translating it yields CASSPGIIPYNEQFF. This chain connects TRBV9 to TRBJ2-1; D may be TRBD2 (5 bases). With 4 bases removed from V and 2 bases from J, the gap between germline ends came to 13 bases. Germline values: CDR1 SGDLS, CDR2 YYNGEE. This CDR3 region has 15 residues.

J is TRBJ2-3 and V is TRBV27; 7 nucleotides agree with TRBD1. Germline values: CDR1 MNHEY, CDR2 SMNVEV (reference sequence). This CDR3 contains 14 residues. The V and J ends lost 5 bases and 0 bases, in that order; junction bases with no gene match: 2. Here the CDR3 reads CASSKGASTDTQYF. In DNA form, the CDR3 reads TGTGCCAGCAGTAAGGGGGCAAGCACAGATACGCAGTATTTT.

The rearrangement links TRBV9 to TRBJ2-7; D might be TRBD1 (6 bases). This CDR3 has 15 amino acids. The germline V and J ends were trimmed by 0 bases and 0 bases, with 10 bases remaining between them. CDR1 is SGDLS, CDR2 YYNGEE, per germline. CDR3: CASSVAGDISYEQYF. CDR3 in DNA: TGTGCCAGCAGCGTAGCAGGGGACATCTCCTACGAGCAGTACTTC.

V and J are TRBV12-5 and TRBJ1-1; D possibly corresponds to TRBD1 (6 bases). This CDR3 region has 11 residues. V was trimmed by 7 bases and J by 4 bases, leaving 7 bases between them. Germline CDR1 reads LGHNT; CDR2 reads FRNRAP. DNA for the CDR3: TGTGCTAGTGCCAGGGGCACTGAAGCTTTCTTT. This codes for CASARGTEAFF.

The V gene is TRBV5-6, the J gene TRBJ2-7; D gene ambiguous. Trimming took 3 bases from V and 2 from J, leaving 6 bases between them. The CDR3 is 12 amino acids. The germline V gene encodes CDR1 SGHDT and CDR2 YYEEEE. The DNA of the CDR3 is TGTGCCAGCAGCTCAATGGCCTACGAGCAGTACTTC. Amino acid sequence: CASSSMAYEQYF.

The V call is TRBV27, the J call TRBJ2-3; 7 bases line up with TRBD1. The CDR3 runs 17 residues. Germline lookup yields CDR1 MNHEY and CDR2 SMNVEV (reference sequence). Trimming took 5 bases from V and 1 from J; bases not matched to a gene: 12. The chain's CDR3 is CASSKHPVGGRTDTQYF. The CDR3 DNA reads TGTGCCAGCAGTAAACATCCGGTAGGGGGCCGCACAGATACGCAGTATTTT.

This chain's CDR3 is CASSATGDVGGIWETQYF. The CDR3 DNA sequence: TGTGCCAGTAGTGCGACAGGGGATGTTGGCGGGATTTGGGAGACCCAGTACTTC. V usage is TRBV19 and J usage is TRBJ2-5; 8 positions agree with TRBD1. J gave up 5 bases and V 5 bases, and 19 bases lay outside the gene matches. The germline CDR1 and CDR2 sequences are LNHDA and SQIVND (reference sequence). The CDR3 runs 18 residues.

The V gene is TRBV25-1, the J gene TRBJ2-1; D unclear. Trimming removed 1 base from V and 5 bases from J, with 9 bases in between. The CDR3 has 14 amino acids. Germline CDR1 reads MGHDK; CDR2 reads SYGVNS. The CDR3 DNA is TGTGCCAGCAGTGAATGGGGTCAAGACAATGAGCAGTTCTTC. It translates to CASSEWGQDNEQFF.

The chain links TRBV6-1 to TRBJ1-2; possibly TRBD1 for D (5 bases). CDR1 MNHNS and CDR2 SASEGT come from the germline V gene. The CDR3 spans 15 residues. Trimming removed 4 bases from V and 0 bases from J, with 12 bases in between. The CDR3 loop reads CASSVGRGANYGYTF. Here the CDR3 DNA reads TGTGCCAGCAGTGTGGGGAGGGGCGCTAACTATGGCTACACCTTC.

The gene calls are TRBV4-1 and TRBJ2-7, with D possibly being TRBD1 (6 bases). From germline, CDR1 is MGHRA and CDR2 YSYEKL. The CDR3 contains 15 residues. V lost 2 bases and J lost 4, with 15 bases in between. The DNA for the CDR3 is TGCGCCAGCAGCCAACGCCCGGACAGCCCTTACGAGCAGTACTTC. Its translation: CASSQRPDSPYEQYF.

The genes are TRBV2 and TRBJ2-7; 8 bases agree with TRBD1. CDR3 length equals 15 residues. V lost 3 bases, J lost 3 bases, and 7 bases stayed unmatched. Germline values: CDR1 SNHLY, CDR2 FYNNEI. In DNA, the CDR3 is TGTGCCAGCAGTGAGTCGCAGGGGGCGCGCTACGAGCAGTACTTC. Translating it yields CASSESQGARYEQYF.